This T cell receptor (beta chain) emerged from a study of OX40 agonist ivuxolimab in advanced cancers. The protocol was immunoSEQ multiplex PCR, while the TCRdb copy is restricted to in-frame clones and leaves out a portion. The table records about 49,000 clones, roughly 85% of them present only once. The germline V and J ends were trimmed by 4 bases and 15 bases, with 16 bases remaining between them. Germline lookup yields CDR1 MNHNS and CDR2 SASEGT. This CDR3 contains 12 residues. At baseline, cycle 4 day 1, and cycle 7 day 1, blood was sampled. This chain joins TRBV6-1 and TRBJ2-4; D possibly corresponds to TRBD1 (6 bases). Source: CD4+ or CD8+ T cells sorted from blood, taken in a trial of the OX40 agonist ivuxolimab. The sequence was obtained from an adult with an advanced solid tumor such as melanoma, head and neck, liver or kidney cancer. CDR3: CASSGTVPRGYF. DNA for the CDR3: TGTGCCAGCAGTGGGACAGTTCCGAGGGGGTACTTC.